The 29 T cell receptor beta chains below come from one sample, sequenced in a study of cytomegalovirus exposure and HLA in healthy donors (dated by TCRdb to between 2016 and 2019). The library relied on the immunoSEQ multiplex PCR assay. For the multiplex PCR, a mixture combining 60 forward primers for TCR Vbeta segments and 13 reverse primers for TCR Jbeta segments was used. TCRdb retrieved this table from immuneACCESS and kept in-frame rearrangements only. Not all clones are present; in checked studies, unresolved V genes account for under half, and no reason is known for the remainder. For this sample there are over 250,000 clones; 80% to 90% appear just once. The ten largest clones add up to less than 4.5% of the sample. Specimen: PBMCs. These receptors were taken from a man aged 40-50 years in good health and CMV-seropositive.

This chain links TRBV7-9 with TRBJ2-7, with a possible D match to TRBD1 (6 bases). Per germline, CDR1 SEHNR and CDR2 FQNEAQ (reference sequence). The CDR3 totals 12 residues. The ends were cut back, 1 base at V and 6 bases at J, with 7 bases in the middle. This CDR3 reads CASSLDRVEQYF. The CDR3 DNA reads as TGTGCCAGCAGCTTAGACAGGGTCGAGCAGTACTTC.

The chain employs TRBV4-3 and TRBJ2-5; perhaps TRBD2 as D (6 bases). The J call could be wrong; TRBJ2-7 is a better fit for the DNA end. The CDR3 totals 14 residues. Germline CDR1 LGHNA, CDR2 YSLEER. CDR3 nucleotide sequence: TGCGCCAGCACCCAGGGACTGGGACCCTACGAGCAGTACTTC. Translating it yields CASTQGLGPYEQYF.

This clone appeared a few times. This chain uses TRBV4-2 with TRBJ1-1; D unclear. CDR1 and CDR2 (germline): LGHNA, YNFKEQ. V was cut by 6 bases and J by 0 bases, with 11 bases left in between. There are 14 residues in the CDR3. CDR3 residues: CASRVRGVNTEAFF. The CDR3 region has the DNA TGTGCCAGCAGGGTCCGGGGAGTGAACACTGAAGCTTTCTTT.

The chain couples TRBV7-9 to TRBJ1-2, with a weak D call TRBD1 (5 bases). Germline CDR1 is SEHNR and CDR2 is FQNEAQ (reference sequence). The germline V and J ends were trimmed by 5 bases and 7 bases, with 23 bases remaining between them. The CDR3 loop spans 16 amino acids. CDR3 DNA sequence: TGTGCCAGCAGCCCGGGGGTGGGGGGAGCTTACTCTGGCTACACCTTC. Amino acid sequence: CASSPGVGGAYSGYTF.

The rearrangement joins TRBV2 to TRBJ1-2; unclear D gene. CDR1 is SNHLY, CDR2 FYNNEI, per germline. The CDR3 extends over 14 amino acids. V lost 3 bases to trimming and J lost 4 bases, with 12 bases between them. The CDR3 DNA reads TGTGCCAGCAGTGATGGGGAGATTACCTATGGCTACACCTTC. It is translated as CASSDGEITYGYTF.

The chain is built from TRBV5-4 and TRBJ2-1, with TRBD2 matching over 13 bases. The CDR3 loop spans 15 amino acids. From germline, CDR1 is SGHNT and CDR2 YYREEE (reference sequence). With V trimmed by 3 bases and J by 6 bases, 3 bases remained unmatched. This chain's CDR3 is CASSWTSGSSNEQFF. CDR3 in DNA: TGTGCCAGCAGCTGGACTAGCGGGAGTTCCAATGAGCAGTTCTTC. Supplemented by reference TRBV5-4 and TRBJ2-1, the full variable domain reads ETGVTQSPTHLIKTRGQQVTLRCSSQSGHNTVSWYQQALGQGPQFIFQYYREEENGRGNFPPRFSGLQFPNYSSELNVNALELDDSALYLCASSWTSGSSNEQFFGPGTRLTVL.

The V gene is TRBV5-1, the J gene TRBJ2-3, with 14 bases lining up with TRBD2. The ends lost 4 bases at V and 0 bases at J; junction bases unmatched: 10. Germline V gene lookup returns CDR1 SGHRS and CDR2 YFSETQ. The CDR3 has 19 amino acids. The CDR3 DNA is TGCGCCAGCAGCGAGACAGGGGGACTAGCGGGAGCTAGCACAGATACGCAGTATTTT. Protein: CASSETGGLAGASTDTQYF. Complete variable domain (other parts from reference TRBV5-1 and TRBJ2-3): KAGVTQTPRYLIKTRGQQVTLSCSPISGHRSVSWYQQTPGQGLQFLFEYFSETQRNKGNFPGRFSGRQFSNSRSEMNVSTLELGDSALYLCASSETGGLAGASTDTQYFGPGTRLTVL.

The genes are TRBV19 and TRBJ2-1; a possible D gene is TRBD1 (6 bases). The CDR3 loop spans 16 amino acids. Germline V gene data show CDR1 as LNHDA and CDR2 as SQIVND (reference sequence). Trimming took 4 bases from V and 3 from J, leaving 16 bases between them. The CDR3 protein is CASSNYRDIRYNEQFF. The CDR3 region has the DNA TGTGCCAGTAGTAACTACCGGGACATCCGCTACAATGAGCAGTTCTTC.

The chain employs TRBV14 and TRBJ1-1, with TRBD1 matching over 10 bases. Germline CDR1 is SGHDN and CDR2 is FVKESK. The V and J ends lost 4 bases and 10 bases, in that order; junction bases with no gene match: 6. The length of the CDR3 is 13 residues. CDR3 loop: CASSPSRTGGAFF. As DNA, the CDR3 is TGTGCCAGCAGCCCCTCCAGGACAGGGGGAGCTTTCTTT.

The V call is TRBV19, the J call TRBJ2-2; 14 nucleotides align to TRBD2. The CDR3 covers 15 residues. V lost 10 bases and J lost 5; bases outside the gene matches: 6. From germline, CDR1 is LNHDA and CDR2 SQIVND (reference sequence). The CDR3 spells CATGGLAGVTGELFF. The CDR3, as DNA: TGTGCCACTGGGGGACTAGCGGGAGTTACCGGGGAGCTGTTTTTT.

The count of this clone is one. The rearrangement links TRBV10-3 to TRBJ2-5, with a tentative D call TRBD2 (5 bases). The CDR3 contains 12 residues. From germline, CDR1 is ENHRY and CDR2 SYGVKD. Trimming took 6 bases from V and 4 from J, leaving 9 bases between them. CDR3 in DNA: TGTGCCATCAGACCCGAGGGAGAGACCCAGTACTTC. This translates into CAIRPEGETQYF.

The chain links TRBV5-1 to TRBJ2-5; TRBD1 aligns across 9 bases. Gene TRBJ2-7 matches the end of the DNA better, so the J call may be wrong. CDR1 is SGHRS and CDR2 is YFSETQ in the germline V gene. CDR3 length: 16 amino acids. The chain's CDR3 is CASSTTGTGIFYEQYF. CDR3 coding DNA: TGCGCCAGCAGCACGACCGGGACAGGGATATTCTACGAGCAGTACTTC.

V and J are TRBV30 and TRBJ1-5; 9 nucleotides agree with TRBD1. Germline CDR1 and CDR2: GTSNPN and SVGIG (reference sequence). V was pared by 2 bases and J by 5 bases, with 4 bases of the junction left unmatched. The CDR3 runs 14 residues. CDR3: CAWSRRTGDQPQHF. The CDR3 DNA is TGTGCCTGGAGTCGGCGGACAGGGGATCAGCCCCAGCATTTT.

The chain uses TRBV5-4 and TRBJ2-5; weak D call: TRBD1 (5 bases). The J call is uncertain, as TRBJ2-7 better fits the DNA end. This CDR3 has 12 residues. Germline V gene sequence: CDR1 SGHNT, CDR2 YYREEE (reference sequence). The CDR3 reads CASSPGFGEQYF. The DNA for the CDR3 is TGTGCCAGCAGTCCAGGGTTTGGCGAGCAGTACTTC.

The chain is built from TRBV6-1 and TRBJ2-5; D is possibly TRBD2 (6 bases). V was cut by 6 bases and J by 4 bases, with 12 bases left in between. The germline V gene has CDR1 MNHNS and CDR2 SASEGT. This CDR3 region has 13 residues. The DNA of the CDR3 is TGTGCCAGCAGCGACCAGGGAGGAGAGACCCAGTACTTC. As protein: CASSDQGGETQYF.

This clone was recorded only once. The chain recombines TRBV28 with TRBJ1-1; D unclear. The CDR3 is 14 amino acids. Trimming shortened V by 0 bases and J by 3 bases, and 8 bases separated the two germline ends. CDR1 MDHEN and CDR2 SYDVKM come from the germline V gene. The CDR3 DNA follows: TGTGCCAGCAGTTTATGGGGAGGGCACACTGAAGCTTTCTTT. Amino acid sequence: CASSLWGGHTEAFF.

The gene calls are TRBV6-1 and TRBJ2-1; 14 positions agree with TRBD2. Trimming took 8 bases from V and 6 from J; bases not matched to a gene: 6. The germline CDR1 and CDR2 sequences are MNHNS and SASEGT. This CDR3 has 15 amino acids. The chain's CDR3 is CASGLAGGRPNEQFF. CDR3 bases: TGTGCCAGCGGACTAGCGGGAGGACGACCCAATGAGCAGTTCTTC.

The chain's CDR3 is CASSKWGQKETQYF. CDR3 in DNA: TGTGCCAGCAGTAAGTGGGGACAGAAAGAGACCCAGTACTTC. J is TRBJ2-5 and V is TRBV2, with 7 bases that match TRBD1. The CDR3 is made up of 14 amino acids. CDR1 is SNHLY, CDR2 FYNNEI, per germline. Unmatched junction bases numbered 6, after V lost 5 bases and J lost 3 bases.

J is TRBJ2-5 and V is TRBV30, with TRBD2 matching 7 bases. CDR3 size: 16 residues. Trimming cost V 1 base and J 3 bases; bases outside gene matches: 11. Germline values: CDR1 GTSNPN, CDR2 SVGIG (reference sequence). For the CDR3, the DNA is TGTGCCTGGAGTGGCCTAGCGGCAGGACCCAAAGAGACCCAGTACTTC. Protein sequence: CAWSGLAAGPKETQYF. Full variable domain (outside the CDR3, taken from reference TRBV30 and TRBJ2-5): SQTIHQWPATLVQPVGSPLSLECTVEGTSNPNLYWYRQAAGRGLQLLFYSVGIGQISSEVPQNLSASRPQDRQFILSSKKLLLSDSGFYLCAWSGLAAGPKETQYFGPGTRLLVL.

V is TRBV6-1 and J is TRBJ2-3; 8 bases agree with TRBD2. The CDR3 totals 14 residues. V gave up 6 bases and J gave up 5 bases; unmatched junction bases: 7. The germline V gene encodes CDR1 MNHNS and CDR2 SASEGT. CDR3 loop: CASRTGREVDTQYF. The CDR3, as DNA: TGTGCCAGCAGGACGGGGCGGGAGGTAGATACGCAGTATTTT.

This clone was recorded a few times. The chain joins TRBV14 to TRBJ2-1; maybe TRBD2 (6 bases). Germline assignment: CDR1 SGHDN and CDR2 FVKESK. The V end was cut by 1 base, the J end by 7 bases, with 14 bases between. The CDR3 is 15 residues long. The CDR3 coding sequence is TGTGCCAGCAGCCAAGGCTTACTAGCCAGGAATGAGCAGTTCTTC. It translates to CASSQGLLARNEQFF.

V usage is TRBV7-9 and J usage is TRBJ1-1; TRBD1 agrees at 10 bases. The J segment lost 2 bases and the V segment lost 5 bases, leaving 11 bases of the junction unmatched. The CDR3 totals 17 residues. Germline lookup yields CDR1 SEHNR and CDR2 FQNEAQ (reference sequence). CDR3 sequence: CASSARSGDRGNTEAFF. The CDR3, as DNA: TGTGCCAGCAGCGCGAGATCAGGGGACAGGGGCAACACTGAAGCTTTCTTT. Based on the CDR3 plus reference TRBV7-9 and TRBJ1-1, the full variable domain is DTGVSQNPRHKITKRGQNVTFRCDPISEHNRLYWYRQTLGQGPEFLTYFQNEAQLEKSRLLSDRFSAERPKGSFSTLEIQRTEQGDSAMYLCASSARSGDRGNTEAFFGQGTRLTVV.

The rearrangement uses TRBV10-3 and TRBJ2-2; D is possibly TRBD1 (6 bases). Germline-derived CDR1 and CDR2 are ENHRY and SYGVKD. CDR3 length equals 17 residues. Trimming took off 3 bases at V and 0 bases at J, with 14 bases between the two ends. CDR3: CAISDPIRDTNTGELFF. The CDR3 DNA follows: TGTGCCATCAGTGACCCGATTAGGGACACGAACACCGGGGAGCTGTTTTTT.

The V call is TRBV5-4, the J call TRBJ1-2; D gene uncertain. Between the trimmed V and J ends, which lost 2 bases and 4 bases, there was a span of 9 bases. Germline loops: CDR1 SGHNT, CDR2 YYREEE (reference sequence). The CDR3 has 13 amino acids. The CDR3 region has the DNA TGTGCCAGCAGCTTTGGGCAGCTCTATGGCTACACCTTC. Translation gives CASSFGQLYGYTF.

The chain combines TRBV6-5 with TRBJ1-3; D call uncertain. The CDR3 has 16 amino acids. The germline CDR1 and CDR2 sequences are MNHEY and SVGAGI. V lost 0 bases and J lost 0, with 9 bases in between. In DNA, the CDR3 is TGTGCCAGCAGTTACTCGTGGCTTCGCTCTGGAAACACCATATATTTT. Encoded protein: CASSYSWLRSGNTIYF.

This clone was observed a few times. This rearrangement joins TRBV19 to TRBJ1-1; D possibly corresponds to TRBD1 (6 bases). Between the trimmed V and J ends, which lost 3 bases and 5 bases, there was a span of 13 bases. This CDR3 comprises 14 residues. Germline values: CDR1 LNHDA, CDR2 SQIVND (reference sequence). The CDR3 DNA follows: TGTGCCAGTAGTATTGGGGGGGGGCGGACTGAAGCTTTCTTT. It translates to CASSIGGGRTEAFF.

This chain joins TRBV4-3 and TRBJ2-1; TRBD2 agrees at 8 bases. The germline CDR1 and CDR2 sequences are LGHNA and YSLEER. The junction had 12 bases not matched to a gene; V was cut back by 4 bases and J by 7 bases. This CDR3 has 16 amino acids. The DNA for the CDR3 is TGCGCCAGCAGCCCCCGCGGGAGCGGGAGCATGAATGAGCAGTTCTTC. As protein: CASSPRGSGSMNEQFF.

With respect to this clone: This same CDR3 is encoded by further DNA sequences in the sample. The chain carries TRBV19 and TRBJ2-5, with 15 bases fitting TRBD2. This CDR3 contains 15 residues. V trimming: 3 bases; J trimming: 5 bases; junction bases outside the gene matches: 1. CDR1 LNHDA and CDR2 SQIVND come from the germline V gene (reference sequence). Written as DNA, the CDR3 is TGTGCCAGTAGTATTGGACTAGCGGGAGGGGAGACCCAGTACTTC. Protein product: CASSIGLAGGETQYF. Drawing the rest from reference TRBV19 and TRBJ2-5, the complete variable domain is DGGITQSPKYLFRKEGQNVTLSCEQNLNHDAMYWYRQDPGQGLRLIYYSQIVNDFQKGDIAEGYSVSREKKESFPLTVTSAQKNPTAFYLCASSIGLAGGETQYFGPGTRLLVL.

V usage is TRBV7-9 and J usage is TRBJ2-1; D is perhaps TRBD2 (5 bases). CDR3 length: 15 amino acids. V lost 5 bases and J 3 bases, leaving 14 bases between the germline ends. Germline V lookup: CDR1 SEHNR, CDR2 FQNEAQ (reference sequence). The CDR3: CASSPRETDYNEQFF. CDR3 nucleotides: TGTGCCAGCAGCCCCCGGGAAACGGACTACAATGAGCAGTTCTTC. Based on the CDR3 plus reference TRBV7-9 and TRBJ2-1, the full variable domain is DTGVSQNPRHKITKRGQNVTFRCDPISEHNRLYWYRQTLGQGPEFLTYFQNEAQLEKSRLLSDRFSAERPKGSFSTLEIQRTEQGDSAMYLCASSPRETDYNEQFFGPGTRLTVL.